Reported below is one TCR beta chain. Produced via immunoSEQ multiplex PCR; TCRdb's table is partial and in-frame only. Of 250,000 to 300,000 clones listed, 85% to 90% are singletons. The data were obtained in a study of blood T cell repertoires in COVID-19. The source material was PBMCs or T cells enriched from blood (not recorded which). The clonotype comes from a man aged 35-49 years who had recovered from COVID-19.

CDR3 nucleotides: TGTGCCAGCAGCTATGTGGGCGGGGGACAGGGTCAGACCCAGTACTTC. This sequence encodes CASSYVGGGQGQTQYF. J is TRBJ2-5 and V is TRBV7-2, with 9 bases identical to TRBD1. Trimming cost V 4 bases and J 6 bases; bases outside gene matches: 12. Per germline, CDR1 SGHTA and CDR2 FQGNSA. This CDR3 is 16 amino acids long.